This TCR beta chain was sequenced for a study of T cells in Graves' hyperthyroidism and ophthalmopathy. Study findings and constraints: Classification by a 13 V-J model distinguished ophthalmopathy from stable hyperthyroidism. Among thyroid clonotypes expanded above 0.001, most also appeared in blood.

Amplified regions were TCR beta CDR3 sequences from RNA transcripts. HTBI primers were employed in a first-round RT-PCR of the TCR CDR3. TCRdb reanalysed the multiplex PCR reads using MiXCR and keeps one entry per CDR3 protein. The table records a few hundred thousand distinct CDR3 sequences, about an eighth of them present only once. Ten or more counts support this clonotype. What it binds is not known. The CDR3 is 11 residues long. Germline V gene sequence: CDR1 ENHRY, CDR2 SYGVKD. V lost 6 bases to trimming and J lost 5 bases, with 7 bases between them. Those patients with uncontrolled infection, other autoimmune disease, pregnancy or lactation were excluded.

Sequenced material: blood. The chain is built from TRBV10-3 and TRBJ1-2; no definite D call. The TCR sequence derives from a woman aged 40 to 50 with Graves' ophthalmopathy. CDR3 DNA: TGTGCCATCAGCGGAAGTTATGGCTACACCTTC. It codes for CAISGSYGYTF.